A selection of T cell receptor beta chains follows, all from one sample in a study of blood T cell repertoires in COVID-19. This table comes from immunoSEQ multiplex PCR, and its TCRdb copy is limited to in-frame clones, with some not included. The sample holds around 150,000 clones, about 80% seen once. Input material: peripheral blood. The receptors were gathered from a woman in her thirties or forties with COVID-19, enrolled during active disease. Each CDR3 is given with its conserved first and last residue. The D gene is left open where the match is weak. Not all rows give a size; the values are once, few, many and, for expanded clones, a class.

J gene: TRBJ1-6; V gene: TRBV10-2; clone size: NA; D gene: NA; CDR3 DNA: TGCGCCTCACGGGGGGAACAGGGATCTGGTTCACCCCTCCACTTT; CDR3 protein: CASRGEQGSGSPLHF
J gene: TRBJ1-2; V gene: TRBV20-1; clone size: NA; D gene: NA; CDR3 DNA: TGCAGCATCTGGAGGCGGGATGGCTACACCTTC; CDR3 protein: CSIWRRDGYTF
J gene: TRBJ2-1; V gene: TRBV18; clone size: NA; D gene: NA; CDR3 DNA: TGTGCCAGCTCAACGCTGTCACCCTCGACAAAGAGCTACTACAATGAGCAGTTCTTC; CDR3 protein: CASSTLSPSTKSYYNEQFF
J gene: TRBJ1-2; V gene: TRBV6-4; clone size: NA; D gene: TRBD1; CDR3 DNA: TGTGCCAGCAAAGATACGGGACAGGAGAACTATGGCTACACCTTC; CDR3 protein: CASKDTGQENYGYTF
J gene: TRBJ2-5; V gene: TRBV9; clone size: NA; D gene: NA; CDR3 DNA: TGTGCCAGCAGCGTAGGACAGAAGGAGACCCAGTACTTC; CDR3 protein: CASSVGQKETQYF
J gene: TRBJ2-5; V gene: TRBV2; clone size: NA; D gene: NA; CDR3 DNA: TGTGCCAGCGCCCGGGACACCCGAGAGACCCAGTACTTC; CDR3 protein: CASARDTRETQYF
J gene: TRBJ1-4; V gene: TRBV5-1; clone size: NA; D gene: NA; CDR3 DNA: TGCGCCAGCAGCTTGGCCGGACTTAATGAAAAACTGTTTTTT; CDR3 protein: CASSLAGLNEKLFF
J gene: TRBJ1-4; V gene: TRBV27; clone size: NA; D gene: TRBD1; CDR3 DNA: TGTGCCAGCAGTGACGACAGGGGACTTGTGAAACTGTTTTTT; CDR3 protein: CASSDDRGLVKLFF
J gene: TRBJ1-1; V gene: TRBV10-1; clone size: NA; D gene: NA; CDR3 DNA: TGCGCCAGCAGTGACGGGGTGGGAACTGAAGCTTTCTTT; CDR3 protein: CASSDGVGTEAFF
J gene: TRBJ1-4; V gene: TRBV6-1; clone size: NA; D gene: TRBD1; CDR3 DNA: TGTGCCAGCAGTGAAGGACAGGGGGCAGAAAAACTGTTTTTT; CDR3 protein: CASSEGQGAEKLFF
J gene: TRBJ2-3; V gene: TRBV15; clone size: NA; D gene: NA; CDR3 DNA: TGTGCCACCAGCAGAGAAACAGCGGCCCAGGCAGATACGCAGTATTTT; CDR3 protein: CATSRETAAQADTQYF
J gene: TRBJ1-5; V gene: TRBV2; clone size: few; D gene: TRBD1; CDR3 DNA: TGTGCCAGCAGTGGTAGTTGGGGGACAGGGAATCAGCCCCAGCATTTT; CDR3 protein: CASSGSWGTGNQPQHF
J gene: TRBJ1-1; V gene: TRBV12-3/TRBV12-4; clone size: NA; D gene: NA; CDR3 DNA: TGTGCCAGCAGCTGGGCCCGGAACACTGAAGCTTTCTTT; CDR3 protein: CASSWARNTEAFF
J gene: TRBJ2-3; V gene: TRBV11-2; clone size: NA; D gene: TRBD2; CDR3 DNA: TGTGCCAGCAGCTTACTCTCCGGGGGGACTAGCACAGATACGCAGTATTTT; CDR3 protein: CASSLLSGGTSTDTQYF
J gene: TRBJ1-5; V gene: TRBV6-2/TRBV6-3; clone size: NA; D gene: TRBD1; CDR3 DNA: TGTGCCAGCAGTTCAGACAGGGCCCAGCCCCAGCATTTT; CDR3 protein: CASSSDRAQPQHF
J gene: TRBJ2-1; V gene: TRBV9; clone size: NA; D gene: NA; CDR3 DNA: TGTGCCAGCAGCGTAGTACCCTCGGGGGAGCAGTTCTTC; CDR3 protein: CASSVVPSGEQFF
J gene: TRBJ2-1; V gene: TRBV6-5; clone size: NA; D gene: TRBD2; CDR3 DNA: TGTGCCAGCAGTGACTCGGGGGGGGCGGGTGAGCAGTTCTTC; CDR3 protein: CASSDSGGAGEQFF
J gene: TRBJ2-1; V gene: TRBV28; clone size: once; D gene: TRBD1; CDR3 DNA: TGTGCCAGCAGGCCGCTGCAGGGGGCCTCCTACAATGAGCAGTTCTTC; CDR3 protein: CASRPLQGASYNEQFF
J gene: TRBJ1-6; V gene: TRBV19; clone size: NA; D gene: TRBD1; CDR3 DNA: TGTGCCAGTAACAATGGGCCGGGACAGGGAAGTTCACCCCTCCACTTT; CDR3 protein: CASNNGPGQGSSPLHF
J gene: TRBJ2-7; V gene: TRBV27; clone size: NA; D gene: NA; CDR3 DNA: TGTGCCAGCAGTTTAAGGAGACAGACTTACGAGCAGTACTTC; CDR3 protein: CASSLRRQTYEQYF
J gene: TRBJ1-5; V gene: TRBV7-8; clone size: NA; D gene: NA; CDR3 DNA: TGTGCCAGCAGCACCCCAGGGTTGCATCAGCCCCAGCATTTT; CDR3 protein: CASSTPGLHQPQHF
J gene: TRBJ1-1; V gene: TRBV30; clone size: NA; D gene: NA; CDR3 DNA: TGTGCCTGGAGTGTAGAGGCAGGGGTGAACACTGAAGCTTTCTTT; CDR3 protein: CAWSVEAGVNTEAFF
J gene: TRBJ2-2; V gene: TRBV5-1; clone size: NA; D gene: TRBD2; CDR3 DNA: TGCGCCAGCAGCCCCCGTGGAGCGGGGTCCGGGGAGCTGTTTTTT; CDR3 protein: CASSPRGAGSGELFF
J gene: TRBJ2-5; V gene: TRBV12-3/TRBV12-4; clone size: NA; D gene: TRBD2; CDR3 DNA: TGTGCCAGCAGTTTCGGGACTAGGCAGACCCAGTACTTC; CDR3 protein: CASSFGTRQTQYF
J gene: TRBJ1-1; V gene: TRBV6-5; clone size: NA; D gene: NA; CDR3 DNA: TGTGCCAGCAGTTACGTCGGGGGGCATAGGACTGAAGCTTTCTTT; CDR3 protein: CASSYVGGHRTEAFF
J gene: TRBJ1-3; V gene: TRBV18; clone size: NA; D gene: NA; CDR3 DNA: TGTGCCAGCTCACCGGGACAACTAGGTGGAAACACCATATATTTT; CDR3 protein: CASSPGQLGGNTIYF
J gene: TRBJ1-2; V gene: TRBV12-3/TRBV12-4; clone size: NA; D gene: NA; CDR3 DNA: TGTGCCAGCAGTTTCTCAGGGAATGGCTACACCTTC; CDR3 protein: CASSFSGNGYTF
J gene: TRBJ2-1; V gene: TRBV7-2; clone size: NA; D gene: NA; CDR3 DNA: TGTGCCAGCAGCGTCTCCAGGGGAACCTTGGGTGAGCAGTTCTTC; CDR3 protein: CASSVSRGTLGEQFF
J gene: TRBJ1-5; V gene: TRBV28; clone size: NA; D gene: TRBD1; CDR3 DNA: TGTGCCAGTCGAACAGGGGACAATCAGCCCCAGCATTTT; CDR3 protein: CASRTGDNQPQHF
J gene: TRBJ2-5; V gene: TRBV1; clone size: NA; D gene: NA; CDR3 DNA: TGCACCAGCAGCCAGGTCGAAGCGGGGGGCATCGAAGAGACCCAGTACTTC; CDR3 protein: CTSSQVEAGGIEETQYF
J gene: TRBJ2-3; V gene: TRBV28; clone size: NA; D gene: NA; CDR3 DNA: TGTGCCGCGATCCCCCCGGCAGGGCGCACAGATACGCAGTATTTT; CDR3 protein: CAAIPPAGRTDTQYF
J gene: TRBJ1-5; V gene: TRBV28; clone size: NA; D gene: TRBD1; CDR3 DNA: TGTGCCTCCCTAACAGGGGCCCAGCCCCAGCATTTT; CDR3 protein: CASLTGAQPQHF
J gene: TRBJ2-1; V gene: TRBV7-2; clone size: once; D gene: NA; CDR3 DNA: TGTGCCAGCAGCTGGAGGAGTGGGCAACACAATGAGCAGTTCTTC; CDR3 protein: CASSWRSGQHNEQFF
J gene: TRBJ1-2; V gene: TRBV27; clone size: NA; D gene: TRBD1; CDR3 DNA: TGTGCCAGCAGTTCACAGGGGCGGAGGGGCTACACCTTC; CDR3 protein: CASSSQGRRGYTF
J gene: TRBJ2-3; V gene: TRBV7-2; clone size: NA; D gene: TRBD2; CDR3 DNA: TGTGCCAGCAGCCCATCATCGAGCGGGGGACGAAATACGCAGTATTTT; CDR3 protein: CASSPSSSGGRNTQYF
J gene: TRBJ2-4; V gene: TRBV29-1; clone size: NA; D gene: NA; CDR3 DNA: TGCAGCGCCTTTCTCCAGGGTACCAAAAACATTCAGTACTTC; CDR3 protein: CSAFLQGTKNIQYF
J gene: TRBJ2-7; V gene: TRBV3-1/TRBV3-2; clone size: NA; D gene: TRBD1; CDR3 DNA: TGTGCCAGCAGCCTCTCGGGACAGGATTATTACTACGAGCAGTACTTC; CDR3 protein: CASSLSGQDYYYEQYF
J gene: TRBJ1-1; V gene: TRBV5-1; clone size: once; D gene: NA; CDR3 DNA: TGCGCCAGCAGCTTAGACAGGCCTCTGAACACTGAAGCTTTCTTT; CDR3 protein: CASSLDRPLNTEAFF
J gene: TRBJ2-3; V gene: TRBV19; clone size: few; D gene: NA; CDR3 DNA: TGTGCCAGTACGGTCGGGCGGGGCACAGATACGCAGTATTTT; CDR3 protein: CASTVGRGTDTQYF
J gene: TRBJ2-1; V gene: TRBV3-1/TRBV3-2; clone size: NA; D gene: NA; CDR3 DNA: TGTGCCAGCAGCCAAGGACAGGTTCATGAGCAGTTCTTC; CDR3 protein: CASSQGQVHEQFF
J gene: TRBJ2-3; V gene: TRBV3-1/TRBV3-2; clone size: NA; D gene: TRBD2; CDR3 DNA: TGTGCCAGCAGCCCTAGACTAGCGGGAAACCCTACAGATACGCAGTATTTT; CDR3 protein: CASSPRLAGNPTDTQYF
J gene: TRBJ2-2; V gene: TRBV2; clone size: NA; D gene: TRBD1; CDR3 DNA: TGTGCCAGCAGAGTTACAGGGGACACCGGGGAGCTGTTTTTT; CDR3 protein: CASRVTGDTGELFF
J gene: TRBJ1-1; V gene: TRBV5-5; clone size: NA; D gene: NA; CDR3 DNA: TGTGCCAGCAGCTTTCAAGAAGCTACCACTGAAGCTTTCTTT; CDR3 protein: CASSFQEATTEAFF
J gene: TRBJ1-1; V gene: TRBV9; clone size: many; D gene: NA; CDR3 DNA: TGTGCCAGCAGCCCCCGGACAGCGAACACTGAAGCTTTCTTT; CDR3 protein: CASSPRTANTEAFF
J gene: TRBJ1-2; V gene: TRBV28; clone size: many; D gene: TRBD1; CDR3 DNA: TGTGCCACCACCGGACAGGGGAATCTCCACTATGGCTACACCTTC; CDR3 protein: CATTGQGNLHYGYTF
J gene: TRBJ1-5; V gene: TRBV5-4; clone size: NA; D gene: NA; CDR3 DNA: TGTGCCAGCAGCTTGGGCCAGGATCAGCCCCAGCATTTT; CDR3 protein: CASSLGQDQPQHF
J gene: TRBJ2-7; V gene: TRBV5-6; clone size: NA; D gene: NA; CDR3 DNA: TGTGCCAGCAGCCTGAGGACTTATCCCGCCGAGCAGTACTTC; CDR3 protein: CASSLRTYPAEQYF
J gene: TRBJ2-5; V gene: TRBV20-1; clone size: NA; D gene: NA; CDR3 DNA: TGCAGTGCTAGTTCCGGACTACAAGAGACCCAGTACTTC; CDR3 protein: CSASSGLQETQYF